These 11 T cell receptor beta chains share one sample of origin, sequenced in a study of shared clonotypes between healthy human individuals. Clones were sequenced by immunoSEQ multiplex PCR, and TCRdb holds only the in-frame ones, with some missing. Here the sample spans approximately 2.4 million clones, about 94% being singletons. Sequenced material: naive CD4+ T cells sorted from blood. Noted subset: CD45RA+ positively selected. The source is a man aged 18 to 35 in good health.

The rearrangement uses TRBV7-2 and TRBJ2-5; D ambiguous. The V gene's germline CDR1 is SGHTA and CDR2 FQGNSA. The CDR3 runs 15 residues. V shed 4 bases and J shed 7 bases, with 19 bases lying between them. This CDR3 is CASSSPSWARGTQYF. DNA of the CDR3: TGTGCCAGCAGCTCACCTTCGTGGGCCCGCGGGACCCAGTACTTC.

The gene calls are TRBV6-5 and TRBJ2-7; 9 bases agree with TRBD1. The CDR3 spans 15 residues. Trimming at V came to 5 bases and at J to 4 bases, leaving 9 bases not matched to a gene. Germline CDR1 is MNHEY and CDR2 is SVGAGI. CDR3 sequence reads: CASSTAGTGTYEQYF. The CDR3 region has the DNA TGTGCCAGCAGTACAGCCGGGACAGGGACTTACGAGCAGTACTTC.

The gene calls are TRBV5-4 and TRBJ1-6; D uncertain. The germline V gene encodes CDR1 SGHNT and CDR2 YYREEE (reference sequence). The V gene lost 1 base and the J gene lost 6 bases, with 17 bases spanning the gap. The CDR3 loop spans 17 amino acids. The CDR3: CASSLTEVRSGNSPLHF. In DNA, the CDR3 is TGTGCCAGCAGCTTGACCGAAGTGAGGTCTGGTAATTCACCCCTCCACTTT.

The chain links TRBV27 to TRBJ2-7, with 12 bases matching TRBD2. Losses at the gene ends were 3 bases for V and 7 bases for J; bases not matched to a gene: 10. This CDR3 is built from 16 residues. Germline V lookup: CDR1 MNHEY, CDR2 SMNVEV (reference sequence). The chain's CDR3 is CASSFLAGGPPWEQYF. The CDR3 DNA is TGTGCCAGCAGTTTCCTAGCGGGAGGGCCTCCCTGGGAGCAGTACTTC.

The CDR3 sequence is CASSKSGSRDTQYF. CDR3 in DNA: TGTGCCAGCAGCAAGAGCGGGAGTAGGGATACGCAGTATTTT. The chain recombines TRBV9 with TRBJ2-3, with 8 bases aligning to TRBD2. The germline V gene encodes CDR1 SGDLS and CDR2 YYNGEE. V lost 4 bases, J lost 6 bases, and 7 bases stayed unmatched. The CDR3 is 14 amino acids.

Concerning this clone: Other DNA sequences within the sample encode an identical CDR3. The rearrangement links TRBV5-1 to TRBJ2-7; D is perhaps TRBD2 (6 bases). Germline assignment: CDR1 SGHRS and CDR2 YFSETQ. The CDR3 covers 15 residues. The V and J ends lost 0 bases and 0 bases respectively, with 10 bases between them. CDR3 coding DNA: TGCGCCAGCAGCTTGGGGGGACTCAGCTCCTACGAGCAGTACTTC. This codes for CASSLGGLSSYEQYF.

CDR3 DNA: TGCGCCAGCAGCCAAGAGAGTCGGGGTTTGAGAACTAATGAAAAACTGTTTTTT. Its translation is CASSQESRGLRTNEKLFF. The chain uses TRBV4-1 and TRBJ1-4; D uncertain. Germline V lookup: CDR1 MGHRA, CDR2 YSYEKL. This CDR3 has 18 residues. Trimming took off 0 bases at V and 1 base at J, with 15 bases between the two ends.

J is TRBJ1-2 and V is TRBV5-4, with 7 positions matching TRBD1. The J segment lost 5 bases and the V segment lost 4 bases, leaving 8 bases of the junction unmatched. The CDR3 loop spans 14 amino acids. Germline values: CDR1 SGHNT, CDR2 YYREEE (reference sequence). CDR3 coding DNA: TGTGCCAGCAGCAACGAGGGGGCCGTATATGGCTACACCTTC. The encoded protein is CASSNEGAVYGYTF.

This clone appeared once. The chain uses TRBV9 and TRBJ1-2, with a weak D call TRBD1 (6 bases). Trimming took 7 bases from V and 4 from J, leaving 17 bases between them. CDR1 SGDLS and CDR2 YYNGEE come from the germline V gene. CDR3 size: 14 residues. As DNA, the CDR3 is TGTGCCAGCGCTAAGGCGGGGGCCGGCTATGGCTACACCTTC. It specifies CASAKAGAGYGYTF.

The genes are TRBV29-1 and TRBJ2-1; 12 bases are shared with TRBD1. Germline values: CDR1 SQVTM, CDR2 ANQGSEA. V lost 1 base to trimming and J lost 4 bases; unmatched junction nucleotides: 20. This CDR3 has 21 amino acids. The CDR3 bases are TGCAGCGTTGAAGTCTATTGGGACAGGGGGCCCCGCGGCACGATTTACAATGAGCAGTTCTTC. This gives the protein CSVEVYWDRGPRGTIYNEQFF.

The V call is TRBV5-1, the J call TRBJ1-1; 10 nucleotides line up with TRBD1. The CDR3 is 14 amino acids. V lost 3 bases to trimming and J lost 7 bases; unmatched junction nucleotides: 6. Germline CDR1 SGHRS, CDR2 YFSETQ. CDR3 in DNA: TGCGCCAGCAGCTCGACGACAGGGGGCTTTGAAGCTTTCTTT. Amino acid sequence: CASSSTTGGFEAFF.